This TCR beta chain was documented in a study of cytomegalovirus exposure and HLA in healthy donors. At the level of the study: Researchers previously reported finding 117 million unique TCR beta sequences from around 200 million T cells. General observations from the study: Overall, around 150 TCR beta chains were annotated as cytomegalovirus-associated.

Researchers ran the PCR with 60 Vbeta and 13 Jbeta primers. Generated by immunoSEQ multiplex PCR, the TCRdb table keeps only in-frame clones and is missing some. The sample comprises roughly 180,000 clones, about three quarters of which are singletons, and approximately 1.5% rests with the top ten. This clone has only one observation. What it recognizes is unknown. CDR1 and CDR2 (germline): SGDLS, YYNGEE. The CDR3 sequence is 16 residues long. With 4 bases clipped from V and 10 bases from J, the junction kept 12 bases outside the gene matches. The rearrangement joins TRBV9 to TRBJ1-6; 9 nucleotides align to TRBD1. Sequencing was carried out using PBMCs. The TCR comes from a woman aged 25 to 39 in good health and CMV-seropositive. CDR3 protein: CASSKGQGRIESPLHF. CDR3 in DNA: TGTGCCAGCAGCAAAGGACAGGGGCGGATAGAATCACCCCTCCACTTT.